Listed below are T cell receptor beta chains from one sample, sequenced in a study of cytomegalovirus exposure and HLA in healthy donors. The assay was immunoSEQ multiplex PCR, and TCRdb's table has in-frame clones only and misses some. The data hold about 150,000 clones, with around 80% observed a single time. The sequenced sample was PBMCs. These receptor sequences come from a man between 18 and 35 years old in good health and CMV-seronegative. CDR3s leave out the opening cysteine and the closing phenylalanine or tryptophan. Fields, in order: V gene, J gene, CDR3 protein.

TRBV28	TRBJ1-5	ASSWDRDQPQH
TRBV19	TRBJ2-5	ASSMGVAGGGETQY
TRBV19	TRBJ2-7	ASSVTPENYEQY
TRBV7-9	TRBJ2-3	ASSLDQGTDTQY
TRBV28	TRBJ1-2	ASSLYQAGYT
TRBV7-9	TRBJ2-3	ASSLATGDTDTQY
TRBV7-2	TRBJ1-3	ASSQTLTGGGNTIY
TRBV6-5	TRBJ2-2	ASSYSGGTDTGELF
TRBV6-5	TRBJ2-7	ASSSGGTGTYEQY
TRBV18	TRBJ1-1	ASSTMTGNTEAF
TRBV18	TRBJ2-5	ASSPGAGEETQY
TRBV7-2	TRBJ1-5	ASSALGGQPQH
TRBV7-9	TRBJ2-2	ASRLTGASTTGELF
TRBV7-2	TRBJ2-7	ASSSDRPYEQY
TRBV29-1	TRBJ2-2	SVTGAWDTGELF
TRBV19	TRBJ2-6	ASTSGQGASGANVLT
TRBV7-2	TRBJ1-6	ASSLGPNSPLH
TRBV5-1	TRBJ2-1	ASSSESGRPYNEQF